Sequencing of this TCR beta chain was carried out in a study of radiotherapy plus CTLA-4 blockade in lung cancer. The overall study: The study recorded objective responses in roughly 20% of patients and disease control in 25% to 35%.

This table comes from immunoSEQ multiplex PCR, and its TCRdb copy is limited to in-frame clones, with some not included. The data hold approximately 40,000 clones, with approximately 86% observed a single time. The V and J ends lost 3 bases and 3 bases respectively, with 9 bases between them. Germline V gives CDR1 LNHDA, CDR2 SQIVND (reference sequence). The CDR3 totals 14 residues. As regards this clone: As yet, its antigen is unknown.

General study findings and limits: Tumor-derived TCR clones expanded in blood after radiotherapy plus ipilimumab.

This TCR was recovered from a human donor with non-small cell lung cancer whose response to radiotherapy plus ipilimumab could not be evaluated. This sample comprised peripheral blood, obtained from a patient treated with radiotherapy plus ipilimumab. The chain uses TRBV19 and TRBJ1-5; no clear D gene. CDR3 in amino acids: CASSIRGYNQPQHF. In DNA form, the CDR3 reads TGTGCCAGTAGTATTCGCGGGTACAATCAGCCCCAGCATTTT. The entire variable domain, with the rest obtained from reference TRBV19 and TRBJ1-5, is as follows: DGGITQSPKYLFRKEGQNVTLSCEQNLNHDAMYWYRQDPGQGLRLIYYSQIVNDFQKGDIAEGYSVSREKKESFPLTVTSAQKNPTAFYLCASSIRGYNQPQHFGDGTRLSIL.